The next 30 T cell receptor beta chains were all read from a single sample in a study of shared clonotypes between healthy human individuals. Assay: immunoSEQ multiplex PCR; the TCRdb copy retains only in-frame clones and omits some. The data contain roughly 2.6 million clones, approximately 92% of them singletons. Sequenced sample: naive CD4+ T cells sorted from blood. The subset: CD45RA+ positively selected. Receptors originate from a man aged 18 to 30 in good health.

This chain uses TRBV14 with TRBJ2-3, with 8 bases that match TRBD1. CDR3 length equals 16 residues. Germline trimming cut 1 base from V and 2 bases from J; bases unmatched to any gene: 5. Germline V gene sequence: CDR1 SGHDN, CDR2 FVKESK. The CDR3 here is CASSQARTGSTDTQYF. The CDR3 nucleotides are TGTGCCAGCAGCCAAGCGAGGACAGGGTCCACAGATACGCAGTATTTT.

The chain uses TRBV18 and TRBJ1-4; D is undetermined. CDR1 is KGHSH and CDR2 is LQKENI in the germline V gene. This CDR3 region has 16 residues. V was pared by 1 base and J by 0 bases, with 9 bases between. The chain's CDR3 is CASSPRVAATNEKLFF. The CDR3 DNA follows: TGTGCCAGCTCACCACGAGTTGCAGCAACTAATGAAAAACTGTTTTTT.

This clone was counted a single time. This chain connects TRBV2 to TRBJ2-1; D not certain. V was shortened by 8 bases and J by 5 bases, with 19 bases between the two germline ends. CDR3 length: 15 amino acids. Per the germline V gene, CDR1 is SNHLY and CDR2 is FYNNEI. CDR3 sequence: CASSVLRQAHNEQFF. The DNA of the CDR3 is TGTGCCAGCTCTGTATTAAGGCAGGCCCACAATGAGCAGTTCTTC.

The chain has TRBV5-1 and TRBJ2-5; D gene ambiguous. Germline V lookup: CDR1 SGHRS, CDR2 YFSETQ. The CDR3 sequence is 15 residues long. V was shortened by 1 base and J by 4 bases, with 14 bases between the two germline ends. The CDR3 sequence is CASSLSSGPVETQYF. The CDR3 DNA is TGCGCCAGCAGCTTGTCTTCCGGGCCGGTAGAGACCCAGTACTTC.

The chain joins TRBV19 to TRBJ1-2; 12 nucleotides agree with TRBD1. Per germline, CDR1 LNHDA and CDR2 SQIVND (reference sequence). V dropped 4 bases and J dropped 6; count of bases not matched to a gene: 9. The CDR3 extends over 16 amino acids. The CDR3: CASSKRDRGREDGYTF. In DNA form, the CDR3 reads TGTGCCAGTAGTAAGCGGGACAGGGGGCGCGAGGATGGCTACACCTTC.

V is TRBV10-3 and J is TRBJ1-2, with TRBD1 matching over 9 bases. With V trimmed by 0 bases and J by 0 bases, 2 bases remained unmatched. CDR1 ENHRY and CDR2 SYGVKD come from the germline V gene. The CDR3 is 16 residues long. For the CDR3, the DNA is TGTGCCATCAGTGAGTCGGACAGGGGCTCTAACTATGGCTACACCTTC. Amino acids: CAISESDRGSNYGYTF.

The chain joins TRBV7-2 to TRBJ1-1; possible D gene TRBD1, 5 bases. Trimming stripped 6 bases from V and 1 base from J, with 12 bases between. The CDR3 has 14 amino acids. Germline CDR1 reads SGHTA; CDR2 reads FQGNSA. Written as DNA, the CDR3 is TGTGCCAGCAGACTGGACACCACGAACACTGAAGCTTTCTTT. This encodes CASRLDTTNTEAFF.

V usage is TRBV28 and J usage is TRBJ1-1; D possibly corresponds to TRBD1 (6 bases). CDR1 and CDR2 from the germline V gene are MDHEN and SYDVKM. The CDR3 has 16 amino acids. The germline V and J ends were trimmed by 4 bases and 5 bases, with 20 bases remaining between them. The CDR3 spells CASSSLTGPLGTEAFF. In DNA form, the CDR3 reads TGTGCCAGCAGTTCCCTGACAGGCCCGTTGGGGACTGAAGCTTTCTTT.

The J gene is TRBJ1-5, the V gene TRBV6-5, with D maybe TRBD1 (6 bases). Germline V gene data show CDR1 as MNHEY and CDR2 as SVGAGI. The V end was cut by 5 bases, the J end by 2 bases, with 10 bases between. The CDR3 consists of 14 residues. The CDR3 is CASSRGMRNQPQHF. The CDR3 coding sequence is TGTGCCAGCAGTAGGGGGATGCGCAATCAGCCCCAGCATTTT.

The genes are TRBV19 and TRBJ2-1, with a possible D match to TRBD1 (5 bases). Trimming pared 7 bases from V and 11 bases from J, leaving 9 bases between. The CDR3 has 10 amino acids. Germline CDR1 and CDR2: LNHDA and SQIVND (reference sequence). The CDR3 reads CASKDTQQFF. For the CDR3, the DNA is TGTGCCAGTAAGGACACCCAGCAGTTCTTC.

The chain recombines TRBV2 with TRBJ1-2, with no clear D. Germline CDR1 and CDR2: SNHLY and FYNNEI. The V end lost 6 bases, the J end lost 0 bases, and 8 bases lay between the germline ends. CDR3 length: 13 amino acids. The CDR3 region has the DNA TGTGCCAGCAGGCCCCAGACTAACTATGGCTACACCTTC. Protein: CASRPQTNYGYTF.

The CDR3 nucleotides read TGTGCCAGCAGGGCGGACGTAAGTCAGCCCCAGCATTTT. Its translation: CASRADVSQPQHF. The chain has TRBV6-5 and TRBJ1-5, with no clear D. CDR3 length: 13 residues. V was trimmed by 6 bases and J by 6 bases, leaving 12 bases between them. Per germline, CDR1 MNHEY and CDR2 SVGAGI.

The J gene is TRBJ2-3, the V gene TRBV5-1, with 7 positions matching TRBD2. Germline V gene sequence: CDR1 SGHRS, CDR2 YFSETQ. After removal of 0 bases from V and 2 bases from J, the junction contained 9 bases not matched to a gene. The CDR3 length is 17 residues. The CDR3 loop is CASSLVPGLAATDTQYF. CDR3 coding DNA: TGCGCCAGCAGCTTGGTCCCTGGTCTAGCGGCCACAGATACGCAGTATTTT. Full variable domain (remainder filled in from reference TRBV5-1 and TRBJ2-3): KAGVTQTPRYLIKTRGQQVTLSCSPISGHRSVSWYQQTPGQGLQFLFEYFSETQRNKGNFPGRFSGRQFSNSRSEMNVSTLELGDSALYLCASSLVPGLAATDTQYFGPGTRLTVL.

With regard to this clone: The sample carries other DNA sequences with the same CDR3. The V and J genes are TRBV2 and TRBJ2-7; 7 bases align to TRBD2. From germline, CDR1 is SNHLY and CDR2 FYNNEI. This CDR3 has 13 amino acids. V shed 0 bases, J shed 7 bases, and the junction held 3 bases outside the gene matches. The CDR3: CASSEAGGLEQYF. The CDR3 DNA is TGTGCCAGCAGTGAAGCGGGAGGGTTGGAGCAGTACTTC. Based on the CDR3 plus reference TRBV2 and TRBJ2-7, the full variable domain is EPEVTQTPSHQVTQMGQEVILRCVPISNHLYFYWYRQILGQKVEFLVSFYNNEISEKSEIFDDQFSVERPDGSNFTLKIRSTKLEDSAMYFCASSEAGGLEQYFGPGTRLTVT.

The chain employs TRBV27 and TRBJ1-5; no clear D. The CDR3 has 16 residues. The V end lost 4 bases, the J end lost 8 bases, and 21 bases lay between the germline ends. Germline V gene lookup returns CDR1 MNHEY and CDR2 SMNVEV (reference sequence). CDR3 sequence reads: CASSSMIGNTREPQHF. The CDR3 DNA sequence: TGTGCCAGCAGTTCGATGATCGGGAACACAAGGGAGCCCCAGCATTTT.

The CDR3: CASRQGDGNYGYTF. The CDR3 nucleotides read TGTGCCAGCCGCCAGGGGGACGGGAACTATGGCTACACCTTC. The V and J genes are TRBV28 and TRBJ1-2; 7 bases match TRBD1. V lost 8 bases to trimming and J lost 2 bases; unmatched junction nucleotides: 8. The CDR3 has 14 amino acids. Per the germline V gene, CDR1 is MDHEN and CDR2 is SYDVKM.

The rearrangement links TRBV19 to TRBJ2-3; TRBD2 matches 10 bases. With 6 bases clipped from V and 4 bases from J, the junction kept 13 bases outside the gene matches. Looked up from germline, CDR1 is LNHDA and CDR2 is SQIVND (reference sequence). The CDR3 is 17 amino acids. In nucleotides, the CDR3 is TGTGCCAGTAGCACCGACGGAGCGGGAGGGCCTGCAGATACGCAGTATTTT. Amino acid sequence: CASSTDGAGGPADTQYF.

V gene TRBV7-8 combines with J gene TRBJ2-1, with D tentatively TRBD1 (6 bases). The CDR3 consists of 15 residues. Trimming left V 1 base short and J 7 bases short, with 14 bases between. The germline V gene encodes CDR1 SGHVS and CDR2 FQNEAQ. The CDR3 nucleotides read TGTGCCAGCAGCTTAGGGGACACCCGAGGGAATGAGCAGTTCTTC. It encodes CASSLGDTRGNEQFF.

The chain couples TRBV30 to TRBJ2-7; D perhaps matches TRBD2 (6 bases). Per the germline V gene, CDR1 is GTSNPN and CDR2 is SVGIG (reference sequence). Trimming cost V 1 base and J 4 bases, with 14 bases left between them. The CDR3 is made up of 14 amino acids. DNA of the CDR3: TGTGCCTGGAGTGGGAGGGGAGGTTTGTACGAGCAGTACTTC. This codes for CAWSGRGGLYEQYF.

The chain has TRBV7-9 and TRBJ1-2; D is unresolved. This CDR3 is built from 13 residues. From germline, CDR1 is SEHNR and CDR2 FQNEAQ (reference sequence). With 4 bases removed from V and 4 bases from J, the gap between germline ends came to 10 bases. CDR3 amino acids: CASSSQDLYGYTF. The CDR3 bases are TGTGCCAGCAGCTCTCAGGACCTCTATGGCTACACCTTC.

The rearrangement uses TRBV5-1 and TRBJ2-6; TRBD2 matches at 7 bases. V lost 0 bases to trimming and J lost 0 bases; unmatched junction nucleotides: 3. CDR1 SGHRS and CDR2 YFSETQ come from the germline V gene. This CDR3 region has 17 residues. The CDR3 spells CASSLGSGYSGANVLTF. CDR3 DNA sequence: TGCGCCAGCAGCTTGGGTAGCGGGTACTCTGGGGCCAACGTCCTGACTTTC. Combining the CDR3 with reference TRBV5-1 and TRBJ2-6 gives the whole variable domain KAGVTQTPRYLIKTRGQQVTLSCSPISGHRSVSWYQQTPGQGLQFLFEYFSETQRNKGNFPGRFSGRQFSNSRSEMNVSTLELGDSALYLCASSLGSGYSGANVLTFGAGSRLTVL.

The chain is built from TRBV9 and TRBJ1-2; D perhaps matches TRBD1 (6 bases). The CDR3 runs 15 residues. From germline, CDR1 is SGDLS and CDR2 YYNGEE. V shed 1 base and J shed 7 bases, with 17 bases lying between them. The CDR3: CASSVQGQASGGYTF. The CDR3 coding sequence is TGTGCCAGCAGCGTACAGGGGCAGGCGAGCGGTGGCTACACCTTC.

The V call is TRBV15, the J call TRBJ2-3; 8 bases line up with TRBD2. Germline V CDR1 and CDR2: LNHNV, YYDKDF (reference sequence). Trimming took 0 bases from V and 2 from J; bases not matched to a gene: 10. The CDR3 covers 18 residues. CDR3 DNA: TGTGCCACCAGCAGAGATTTGTCCGTAGCGGGAAACACAGATACGCAGTATTTT. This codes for CATSRDLSVAGNTDTQYF.

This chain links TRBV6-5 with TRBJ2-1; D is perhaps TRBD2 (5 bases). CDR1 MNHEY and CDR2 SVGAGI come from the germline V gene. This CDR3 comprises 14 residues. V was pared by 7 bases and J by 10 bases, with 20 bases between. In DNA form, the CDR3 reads TGTGCCAGCACTCCCACGGGAAGTTTCGGGGAGCAGTTCTTC. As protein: CASTPTGSFGEQFF.

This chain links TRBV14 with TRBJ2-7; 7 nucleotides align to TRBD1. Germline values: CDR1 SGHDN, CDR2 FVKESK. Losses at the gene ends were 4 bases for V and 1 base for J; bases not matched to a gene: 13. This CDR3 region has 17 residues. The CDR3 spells CASSPNNPGQKSYEQYF. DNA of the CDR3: TGTGCCAGCAGCCCCAATAATCCGGGACAGAAATCCTACGAGCAGTACTTC.

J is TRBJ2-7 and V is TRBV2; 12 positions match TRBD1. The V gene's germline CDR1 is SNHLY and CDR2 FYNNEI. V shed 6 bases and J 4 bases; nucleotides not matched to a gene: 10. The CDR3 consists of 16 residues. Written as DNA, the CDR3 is TGTGCCAGCAGGGGACAGGGGGCCCGGGTGGTATACGAGCAGTACTTC. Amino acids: CASRGQGARVVYEQYF.

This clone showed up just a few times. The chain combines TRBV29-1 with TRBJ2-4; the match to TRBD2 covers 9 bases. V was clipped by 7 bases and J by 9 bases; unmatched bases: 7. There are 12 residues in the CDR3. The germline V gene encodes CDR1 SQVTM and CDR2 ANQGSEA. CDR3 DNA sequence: TGCAGCGCACTAGCGGGCGCCATCATTCAGTACTTC. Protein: CSALAGAIIQYF.

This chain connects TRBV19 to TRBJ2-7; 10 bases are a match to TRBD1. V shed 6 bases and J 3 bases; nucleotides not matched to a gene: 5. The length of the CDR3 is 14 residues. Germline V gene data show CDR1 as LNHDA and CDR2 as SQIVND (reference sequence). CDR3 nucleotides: TGTGCCAGTAGGGATGGGACAGGGGTCTACGAGCAGTACTTC. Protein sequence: CASRDGTGVYEQYF.

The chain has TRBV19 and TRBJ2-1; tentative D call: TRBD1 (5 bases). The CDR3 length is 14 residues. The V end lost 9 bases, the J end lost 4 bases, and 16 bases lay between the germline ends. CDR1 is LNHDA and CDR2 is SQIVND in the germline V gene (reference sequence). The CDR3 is CASGRTPSYNEQFF. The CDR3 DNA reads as TGTGCCAGCGGACGGACACCCTCGTACAATGAGCAGTTCTTC.

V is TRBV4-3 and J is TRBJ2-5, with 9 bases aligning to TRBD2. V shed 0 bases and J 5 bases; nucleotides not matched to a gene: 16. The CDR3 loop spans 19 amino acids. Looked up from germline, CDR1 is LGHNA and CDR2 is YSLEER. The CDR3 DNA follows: TGCGCCAGCAGCCAAGATTTCCTTGGGGGCGGCGGGAGGGACGAGACCCAGTACTTC. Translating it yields CASSQDFLGGGGRDETQYF.